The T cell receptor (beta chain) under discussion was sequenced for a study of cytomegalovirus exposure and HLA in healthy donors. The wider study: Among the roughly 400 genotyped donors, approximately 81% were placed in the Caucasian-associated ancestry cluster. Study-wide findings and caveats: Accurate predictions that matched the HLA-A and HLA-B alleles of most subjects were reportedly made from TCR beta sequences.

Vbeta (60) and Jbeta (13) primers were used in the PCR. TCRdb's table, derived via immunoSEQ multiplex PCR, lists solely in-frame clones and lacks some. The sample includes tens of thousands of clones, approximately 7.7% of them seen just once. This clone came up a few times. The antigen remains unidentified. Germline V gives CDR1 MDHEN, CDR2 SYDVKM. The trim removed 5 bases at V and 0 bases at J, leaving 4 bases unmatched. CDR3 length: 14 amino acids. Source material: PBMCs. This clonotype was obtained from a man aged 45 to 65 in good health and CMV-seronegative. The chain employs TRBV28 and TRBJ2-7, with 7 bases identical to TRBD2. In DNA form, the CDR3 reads TGTGCCAGCAGTGGGGGAGGGGCCTCCTACGAGCAGTACTTC. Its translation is CASSGGGASYEQYF.